This is a list of T cell receptor beta chains from one sample in a study of cytomegalovirus exposure and HLA in healthy donors. Profiling relied on immunoSEQ multiplex PCR, and the TCRdb table lists in-frame clones only, not all of them. Among about 170,000 clones listed, around 73% were seen once. The sequenced sample was PBMCs. These receptors were taken from a woman aged 18 to 35 in good health and CMV-seropositive. Each CDR3 is given with its conserved first and last residue. The order of the fields is V gene, J gene, clone size, D gene, CDR3 protein, CDR3 DNA. The D gene is left open where the match is weak. For some rows the clone size is stated as once, few or many, or as a class when expanded; others skip it.

v_gene: TRBV6-1
j_gene: TRBJ2-7
abundance: NA
d_gene: NA
CDR3aa: CASSEAIQNEQYF
CDR3nt: TGTGCCAGCAGTGAAGCGATCCAGAATGAGCAGTACTTC

v_gene: TRBV4-1
j_gene: TRBJ2-5
abundance: NA
d_gene: NA
CDR3aa: CASSQEVPGSGWETQYF
CDR3nt: TGCGCCAGCAGCCAAGAGGTGCCCGGGAGTGGTTGGGAGACCCAGTACTTC

v_gene: TRBV7-2
j_gene: TRBJ2-1
abundance: NA
d_gene: NA
CDR3aa: CASSSRNRNEQFF
CDR3nt: TGTGCCAGCAGCTCCAGAAACAGGAATGAGCAGTTCTTC

v_gene: TRBV12-5
j_gene: TRBJ2-7
abundance: NA
d_gene: TRBD1
CDR3aa: CASGTSGTGGRIHEQYF
CDR3nt: TGTGCTAGTGGGACATCCGGGACAGGGGGTCGTATCCACGAGCAGTACTTC

v_gene: TRBV6-5
j_gene: TRBJ1-2
abundance: NA
d_gene: NA
CDR3aa: CASSRTNYGYTF
CDR3nt: TGTGCCAGCAGCCGCACAAACTATGGCTACACCTTC

v_gene: TRBV29-1
j_gene: TRBJ2-5
abundance: NA
d_gene: TRBD1
CDR3aa: CSVAGTGGIFVETQYF
CDR3nt: TGCAGCGTTGCAGGGACAGGGGGTATCTTTGTGGAGACCCAGTACTTC

v_gene: TRBV29-1
j_gene: TRBJ1-1
abundance: NA
d_gene: NA
CDR3aa: CSVDAVGGTGTEAFF
CDR3nt: TGCAGCGTTGACGCGGTGGGGGGGACGGGCACTGAAGCTTTCTTT

v_gene: TRBV5-1
j_gene: TRBJ2-5
abundance: NA
d_gene: NA
CDR3aa: CASSLEGGPQETQYF
CDR3nt: TGCGCCAGCAGCTTGGAGGGGGGGCCACAAGAGACCCAGTACTTC

v_gene: TRBV19
j_gene: TRBJ1-1
abundance: few
d_gene: NA
CDR3aa: CASSGLQGDPEAFF
CDR3nt: TGTGCCAGTAGTGGTTTACAGGGTGACCCCGAAGCTTTCTTT

v_gene: TRBV7-8
j_gene: TRBJ2-1
abundance: NA
d_gene: NA
CDR3aa: CASSYQGAAGGNEQFF
CDR3nt: TGTGCCAGCAGCTACCAGGGGGCAGCGGGGGGTAATGAGCAGTTCTTC

v_gene: TRBV4-2
j_gene: TRBJ1-4
abundance: few
d_gene: NA
CDR3aa: CASSQDGSTEGGKLFF
CDR3nt: TGTGCCAGCAGCCAAGATGGTTCCACCGAGGGAGGAAAACTGTTTTTT

v_gene: TRBV5-4
j_gene: TRBJ1-4
abundance: NA
d_gene: TRBD1
CDR3aa: CASSVDRVTNEKLFF
CDR3nt: TGTGCCAGCAGCGTAGACAGGGTGACTAATGAAAAACTGTTTTTT

v_gene: TRBV4-3
j_gene: TRBJ2-7
abundance: few
d_gene: TRBD2
CDR3aa: CASSQDPSGGYEQYF
CDR3nt: TGCGCCAGCAGCCAAGATCCTAGCGGGGGCTACGAGCAGTACTTC

v_gene: TRBV6-1
j_gene: TRBJ1-3
abundance: few
d_gene: NA
CDR3aa: CATESGSASGNTIYF
CDR3nt: TGTGCCACCGAATCTGGGAGCGCCTCTGGAAACACCATATATTTT

v_gene: TRBV7-2
j_gene: TRBJ2-7
abundance: NA
d_gene: TRBD2
CDR3aa: CASSPLTSGRYEQYF
CDR3nt: TGTGCCAGCAGCCCACTGACTAGCGGTAGATACGAGCAGTACTTC

v_gene: TRBV25-1
j_gene: TRBJ2-7
abundance: NA
d_gene: NA
CDR3aa: CASRGGGYEQYF
CDR3nt: TGTGCCAGCAGGGGGGGAGGATACGAGCAGTACTTC

v_gene: TRBV10-3
j_gene: TRBJ2-2
abundance: NA
d_gene: TRBD1
CDR3aa: CAISTGGLNTGELFF
CDR3nt: TGTGCCATCAGTACAGGGGGTTTAAACACCGGGGAGCTGTTTTTT

v_gene: TRBV5-4
j_gene: TRBJ1-1
abundance: NA
d_gene: TRBD1
CDR3aa: CASSQFNRGRGTEAFF
CDR3nt: TGTGCCAGCAGCCAATTCAACAGGGGGCGAGGGACTGAAGCTTTCTTT

v_gene: TRBV6-4
j_gene: TRBJ2-2
abundance: once
d_gene: NA
CDR3aa: CASPQGGGNTGELFF
CDR3nt: TGTGCCAGCCCCCAAGGAGGGGGCAACACCGGGGAGCTGTTTTTT

v_gene: TRBV5-6
j_gene: TRBJ1-4
abundance: NA
d_gene: TRBD1
CDR3aa: CASEQGRGEKLFF
CDR3nt: TGTGCCAGTGAACAGGGGAGAGGTGAAAAACTGTTTTTT

v_gene: TRBV9
j_gene: TRBJ2-3
abundance: few
d_gene: TRBD1
CDR3aa: CASSPGQGARDTQYF
CDR3nt: TGTGCCAGCAGCCCCGGACAGGGGGCGAGGGATACGCAGTATTTT

v_gene: TRBV5-1
j_gene: TRBJ2-3
abundance: few
d_gene: TRBD2
CDR3aa: CASDSGGADTQYF
CDR3nt: TGCGCCAGCGATAGCGGGGGTGCAGATACGCAGTATTTT

v_gene: TRBV27
j_gene: TRBJ2-2
abundance: NA
d_gene: NA
CDR3aa: CASRVGTGELFF
CDR3nt: TGTGCCAGCAGGGTCGGGACCGGGGAGCTGTTTTTT